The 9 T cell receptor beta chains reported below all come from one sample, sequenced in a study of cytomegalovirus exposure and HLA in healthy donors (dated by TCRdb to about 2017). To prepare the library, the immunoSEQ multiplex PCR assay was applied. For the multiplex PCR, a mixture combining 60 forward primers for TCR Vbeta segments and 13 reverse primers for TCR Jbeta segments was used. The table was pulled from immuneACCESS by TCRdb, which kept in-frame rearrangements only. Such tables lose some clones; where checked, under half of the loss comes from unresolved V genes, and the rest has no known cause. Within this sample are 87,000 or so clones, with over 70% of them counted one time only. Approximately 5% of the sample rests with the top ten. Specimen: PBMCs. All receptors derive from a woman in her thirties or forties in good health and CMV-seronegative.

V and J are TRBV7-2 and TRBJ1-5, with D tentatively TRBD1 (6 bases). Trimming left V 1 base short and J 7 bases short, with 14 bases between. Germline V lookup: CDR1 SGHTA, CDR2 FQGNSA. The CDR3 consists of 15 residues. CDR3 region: CASSLVLGGGQPQHF. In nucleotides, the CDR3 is TGTGCCAGCAGCTTAGTTCTAGGGGGGGGGCAGCCCCAGCATTTT.

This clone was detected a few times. DNA of the CDR3: TGCGCCAGCAGCCAAGATCATTTTCTAGCGGGGTCGGCAGATACGCAGTATTTT. It codes for CASSQDHFLAGSADTQYF. The V and J genes are TRBV4-3 and TRBJ2-3; 9 positions match TRBD2. The ends lost 0 bases at V and 4 bases at J; junction bases unmatched: 11. This CDR3 spans 18 amino acids. Germline CDR1 and CDR2: LGHNA and YSLEER.

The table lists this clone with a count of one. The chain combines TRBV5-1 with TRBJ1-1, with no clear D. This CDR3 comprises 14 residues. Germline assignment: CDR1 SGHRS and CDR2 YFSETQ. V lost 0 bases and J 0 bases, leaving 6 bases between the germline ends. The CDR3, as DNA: TGCGCCAGCAGCTTGGAGCAATTGAACACTGAAGCTTTCTTT. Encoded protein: CASSLEQLNTEAFF.

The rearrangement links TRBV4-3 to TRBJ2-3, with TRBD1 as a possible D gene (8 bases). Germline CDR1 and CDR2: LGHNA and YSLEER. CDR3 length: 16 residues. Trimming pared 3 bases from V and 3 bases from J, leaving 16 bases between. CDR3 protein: CASSQRTGRGTDTQYF. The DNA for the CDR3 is TGCGCCAGCAGCCAGAGGACAGGGAGGGGTACAGATACGCAGTATTTT.

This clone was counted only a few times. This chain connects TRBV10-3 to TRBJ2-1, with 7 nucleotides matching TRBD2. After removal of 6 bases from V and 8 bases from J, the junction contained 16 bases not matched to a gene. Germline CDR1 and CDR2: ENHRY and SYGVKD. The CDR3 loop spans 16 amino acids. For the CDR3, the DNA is TGTGCCATCAGCTCTAGCGGAGAATCCGCGGGGGATGAGCAGTTCTTC. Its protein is CAISSSGESAGDEQFF.

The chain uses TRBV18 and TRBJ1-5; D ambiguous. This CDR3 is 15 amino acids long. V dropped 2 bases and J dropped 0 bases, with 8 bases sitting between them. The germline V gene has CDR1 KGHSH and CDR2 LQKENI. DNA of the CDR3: TGTGCCAGCTCACCAGGCATTAATAGCAATCAGCCCCAGCATTTT. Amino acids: CASSPGINSNQPQHF.

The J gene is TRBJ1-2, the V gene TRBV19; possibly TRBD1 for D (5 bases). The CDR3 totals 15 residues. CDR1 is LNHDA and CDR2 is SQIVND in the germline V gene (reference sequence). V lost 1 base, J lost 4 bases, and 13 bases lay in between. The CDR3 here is CASSIGSGGTYGYTF. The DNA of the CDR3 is TGTGCCAGTAGTATAGGTTCGGGAGGGACCTATGGCTACACCTTC.

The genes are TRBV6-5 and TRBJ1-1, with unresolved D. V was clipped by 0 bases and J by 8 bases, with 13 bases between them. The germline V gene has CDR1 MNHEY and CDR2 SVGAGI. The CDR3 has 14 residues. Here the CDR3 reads CASSYSSGNKEAFF. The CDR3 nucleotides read TGTGCCAGCAGTTACTCGAGCGGGAACAAGGAAGCTTTCTTT.

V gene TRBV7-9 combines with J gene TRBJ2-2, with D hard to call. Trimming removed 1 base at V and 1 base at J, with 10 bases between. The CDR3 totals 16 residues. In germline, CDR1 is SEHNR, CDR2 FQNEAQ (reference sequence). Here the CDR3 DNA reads TGTGCCAGCAGCTTAGTCCACCCCGGGAACACCGGGGAGCTGTTTTTT. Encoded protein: CASSLVHPGNTGELFF. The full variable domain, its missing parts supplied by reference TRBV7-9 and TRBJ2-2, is DTGVSQNPRHKITKRGQNVTFRCDPISEHNRLYWYRQTLGQGPEFLTYFQNEAQLEKSRLLSDRFSAERPKGSFSTLEIQRTEQGDSAMYLCASSLVHPGNTGELFFGEGSRLTVL.